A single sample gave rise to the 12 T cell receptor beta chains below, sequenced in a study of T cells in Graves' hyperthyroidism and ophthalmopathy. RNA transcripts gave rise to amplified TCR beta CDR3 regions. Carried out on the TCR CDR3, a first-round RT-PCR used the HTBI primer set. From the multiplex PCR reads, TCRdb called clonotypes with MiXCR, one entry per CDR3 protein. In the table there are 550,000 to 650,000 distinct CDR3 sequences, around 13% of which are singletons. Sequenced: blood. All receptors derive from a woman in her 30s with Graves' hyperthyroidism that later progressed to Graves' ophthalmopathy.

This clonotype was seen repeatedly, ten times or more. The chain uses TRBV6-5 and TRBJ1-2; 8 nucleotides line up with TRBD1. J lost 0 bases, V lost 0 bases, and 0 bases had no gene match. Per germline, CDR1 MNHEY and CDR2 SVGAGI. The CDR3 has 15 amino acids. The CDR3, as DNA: TGTGCCAGCAGTTACTCGGACAGGGCTAACTATGGCTACACCTTC. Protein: CASSYSDRANYGYTF.

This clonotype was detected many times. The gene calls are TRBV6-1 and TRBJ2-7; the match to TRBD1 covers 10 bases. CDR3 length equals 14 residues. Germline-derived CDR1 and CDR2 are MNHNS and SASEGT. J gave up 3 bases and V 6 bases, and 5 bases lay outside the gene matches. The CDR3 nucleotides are TGTGCCAGCAGAAGACAGGGGGCAGGCTACGAGCAGTACTTC. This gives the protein CASRRQGAGYEQYF.

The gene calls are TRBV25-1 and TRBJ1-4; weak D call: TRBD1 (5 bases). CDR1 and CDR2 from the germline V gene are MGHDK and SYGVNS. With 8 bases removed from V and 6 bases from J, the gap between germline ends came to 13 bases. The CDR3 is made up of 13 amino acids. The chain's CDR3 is CASSLGDHEKLFF. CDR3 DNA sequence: TGTGCCAGCTCATTGGGGGATCATGAAAAACTGTTTTTT.

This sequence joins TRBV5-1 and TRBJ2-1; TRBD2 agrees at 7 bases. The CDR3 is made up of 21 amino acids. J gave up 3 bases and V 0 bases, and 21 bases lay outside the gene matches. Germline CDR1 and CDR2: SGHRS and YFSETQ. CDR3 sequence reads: CASSLARGGGSGESYYNEQFF. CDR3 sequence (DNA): TGCGCCAGCAGCTTGGCCCGCGGTGGAGGAAGCGGGGAGTCGTACTACAATGAGCAGTTCTTC.

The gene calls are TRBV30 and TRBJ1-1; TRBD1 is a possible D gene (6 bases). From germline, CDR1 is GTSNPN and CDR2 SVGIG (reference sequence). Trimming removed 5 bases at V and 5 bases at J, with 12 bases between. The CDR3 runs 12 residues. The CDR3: CAWEGGGTEAFF. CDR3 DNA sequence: TGTGCCTGGGAGGGGGGAGGTACTGAAGCTTTCTTT.

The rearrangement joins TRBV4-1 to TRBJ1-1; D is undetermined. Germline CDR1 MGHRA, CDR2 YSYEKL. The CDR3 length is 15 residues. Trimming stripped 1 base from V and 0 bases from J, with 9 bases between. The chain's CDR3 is CASSQARGLNTEAFF. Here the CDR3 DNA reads TGCGCCAGCAGCCAAGCACGAGGTTTGAACACTGAAGCTTTCTTT.

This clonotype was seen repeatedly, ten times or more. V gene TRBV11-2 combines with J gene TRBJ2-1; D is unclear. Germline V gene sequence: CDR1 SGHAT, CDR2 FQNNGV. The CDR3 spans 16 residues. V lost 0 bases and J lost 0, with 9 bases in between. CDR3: CASSLDTWASYNEQFF. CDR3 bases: TGTGCCAGCAGCTTAGATACGTGGGCCTCCTACAATGAGCAGTTCTTC.

The CDR3 coding sequence is TGTGCCAGCAGTGGACCGGGACAGGGAGCCGGCGGGGAGCTGTTTTTT. This translates into CASSGPGQGAGGELFF. This chain uses TRBV6-1 with TRBJ2-2, with 9 bases that match TRBD1. Looked up from germline, CDR1 is MNHNS and CDR2 is SASEGT. Losses at the gene ends were 4 bases for V and 7 bases for J; bases not matched to a gene: 10. CDR3 length: 16 residues.

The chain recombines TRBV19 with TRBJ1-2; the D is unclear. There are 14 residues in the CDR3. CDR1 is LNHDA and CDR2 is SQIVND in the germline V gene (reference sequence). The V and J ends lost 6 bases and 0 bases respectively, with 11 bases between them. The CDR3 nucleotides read TGTGCCAGTAGGATGGGCGGAACTAACTATGGCTACACCTTC. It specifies CASRMGGTNYGYTF.

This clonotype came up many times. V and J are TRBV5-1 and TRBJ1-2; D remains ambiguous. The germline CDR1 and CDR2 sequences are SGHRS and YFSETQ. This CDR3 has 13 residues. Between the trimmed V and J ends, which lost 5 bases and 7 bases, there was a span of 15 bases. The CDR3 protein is CASRQTDGFGYTF. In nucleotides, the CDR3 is TGCGCCAGCAGACAGACGGACGGGTTTGGCTACACCTTC.

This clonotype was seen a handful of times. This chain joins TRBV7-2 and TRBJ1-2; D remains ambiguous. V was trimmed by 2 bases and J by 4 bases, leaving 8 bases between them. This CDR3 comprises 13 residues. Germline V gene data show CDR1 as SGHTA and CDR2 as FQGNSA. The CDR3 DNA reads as TGTGCCAGCAGCTTAACACAGACCTATGGCTACACCTTC. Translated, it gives CASSLTQTYGYTF.

The CDR3 reads CASRQGPGGYF. Here the CDR3 DNA reads TGTGCCAGCAGACAGGGGCCCGGGGGGTACTTC. This chain uses TRBV2 with TRBJ2-5; D is possibly TRBD1 (7 bases). Between the trimmed V and J ends, which lost 6 bases and 13 bases, there was a span of 15 bases. The CDR3 totals 11 residues. CDR1 and CDR2 (germline): SNHLY, FYNNEI.